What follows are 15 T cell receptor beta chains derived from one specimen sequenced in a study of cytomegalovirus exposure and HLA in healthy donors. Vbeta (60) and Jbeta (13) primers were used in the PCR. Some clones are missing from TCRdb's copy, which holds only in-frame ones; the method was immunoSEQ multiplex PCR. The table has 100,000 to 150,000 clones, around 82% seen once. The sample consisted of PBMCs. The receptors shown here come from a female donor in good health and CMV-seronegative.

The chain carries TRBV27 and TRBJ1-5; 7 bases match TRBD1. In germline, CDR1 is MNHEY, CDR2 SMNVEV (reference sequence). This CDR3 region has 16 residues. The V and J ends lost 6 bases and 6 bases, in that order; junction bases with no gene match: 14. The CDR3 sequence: CASRRQGGLVGQPQHF. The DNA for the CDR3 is TGTGCCAGCAGAAGACAGGGAGGTTTGGTGGGTCAGCCCCAGCATTTT.

The CDR3, as DNA: TGTGCCAGCAGCCTTCGGGGAGCGAACCCCTACTATGGCTACACCTTC. As protein: CASSLRGANPYYGYTF. This chain uses TRBV5-6 with TRBJ1-2; D is unresolved. The germline gives CDR1 SGHDT, CDR2 YYEEEE. The CDR3 totals 16 residues. V lost 4 bases, J lost 3 bases, and 19 bases lay in between.

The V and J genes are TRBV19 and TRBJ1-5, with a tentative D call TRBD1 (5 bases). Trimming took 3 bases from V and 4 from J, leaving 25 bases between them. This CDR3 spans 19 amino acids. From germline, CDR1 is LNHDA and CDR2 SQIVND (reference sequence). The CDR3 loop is CASSIDSPGRTVDNQPQHF. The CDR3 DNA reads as TGTGCCAGTAGTATCGACAGCCCAGGAAGGACGGTGGATAATCAGCCCCAGCATTTT.

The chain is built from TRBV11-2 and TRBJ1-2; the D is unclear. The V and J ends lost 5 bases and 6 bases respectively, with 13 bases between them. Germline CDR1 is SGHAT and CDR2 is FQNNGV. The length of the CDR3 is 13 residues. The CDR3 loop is CASSPATLHGYTF. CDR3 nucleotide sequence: TGTGCCAGCAGCCCGGCGACTCTCCATGGCTACACCTTC.

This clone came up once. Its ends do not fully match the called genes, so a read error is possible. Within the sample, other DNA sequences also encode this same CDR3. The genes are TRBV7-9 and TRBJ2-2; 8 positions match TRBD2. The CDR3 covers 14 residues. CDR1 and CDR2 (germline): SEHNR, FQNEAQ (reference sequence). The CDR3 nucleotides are TGCGCCAGCAGCCCATGGACTAGCCAAAGGGAGCTGTTTTTT. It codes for CASSPWTSQRELFF.

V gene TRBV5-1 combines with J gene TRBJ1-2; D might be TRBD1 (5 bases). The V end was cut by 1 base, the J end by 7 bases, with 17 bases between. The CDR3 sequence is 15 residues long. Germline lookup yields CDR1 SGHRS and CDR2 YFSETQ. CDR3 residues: CASSLTYGGAVGYTF. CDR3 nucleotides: TGCGCCAGCAGCTTGACTTACGGAGGGGCAGTTGGCTACACCTTC.

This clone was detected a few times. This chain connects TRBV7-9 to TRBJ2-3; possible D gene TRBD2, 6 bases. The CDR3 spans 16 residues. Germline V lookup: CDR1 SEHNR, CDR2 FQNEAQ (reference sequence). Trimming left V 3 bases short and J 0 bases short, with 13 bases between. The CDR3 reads CASSFSGTFSTDTQYF. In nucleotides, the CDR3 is TGTGCCAGCAGCTTTTCCGGGACTTTTAGCACAGATACGCAGTATTTT.

For the CDR3, the DNA is TGCGCCAGCAGACAGGACATGTTTGGAAACACCATATATTTT. Its translation is CASRQDMFGNTIYF. This chain links TRBV10-2 with TRBJ1-3; perhaps TRBD1 as D (5 bases). The germline gives CDR1 WSHSY, CDR2 SAAADI. The CDR3 totals 14 residues. V was pared by 6 bases and J by 3 bases, with 12 bases between.

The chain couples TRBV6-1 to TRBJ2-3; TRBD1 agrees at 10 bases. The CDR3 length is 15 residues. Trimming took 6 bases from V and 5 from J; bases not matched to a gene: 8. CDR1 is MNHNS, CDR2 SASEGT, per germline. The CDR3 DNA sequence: TGTGCCAGCAGCCTTGACAGGGGGCGCGTAGATACGCAGTATTTT. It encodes CASSLDRGRVDTQYF.

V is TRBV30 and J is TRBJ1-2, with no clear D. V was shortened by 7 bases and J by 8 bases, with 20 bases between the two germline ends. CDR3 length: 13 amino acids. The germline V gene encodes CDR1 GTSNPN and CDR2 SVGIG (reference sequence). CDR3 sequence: CAFRPTGVRGYTF. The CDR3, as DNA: TGTGCCTTTCGACCGACCGGGGTTAGAGGCTACACCTTC.

In nucleotides, the CDR3 is TGTGCCAGCAGTGCCTCGCGGGGGCGGGAGCAGTACTTC. This encodes CASSASRGREQYF. The V call is TRBV2, the J call TRBJ2-7; a possible D gene is TRBD2 (7 bases). This CDR3 comprises 13 residues. The V gene's germline CDR1 is SNHLY and CDR2 FYNNEI. V was cut by 4 bases and J by 7 bases, with 14 bases left in between.

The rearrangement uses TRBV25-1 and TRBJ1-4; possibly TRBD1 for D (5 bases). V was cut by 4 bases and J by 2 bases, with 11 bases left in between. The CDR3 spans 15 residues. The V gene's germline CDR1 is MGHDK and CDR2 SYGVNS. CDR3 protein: CASSARGATNEKLFF. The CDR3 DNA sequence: TGTGCCAGCAGTGCTCGCGGGGCTACTAATGAAAAACTGTTTTTT.

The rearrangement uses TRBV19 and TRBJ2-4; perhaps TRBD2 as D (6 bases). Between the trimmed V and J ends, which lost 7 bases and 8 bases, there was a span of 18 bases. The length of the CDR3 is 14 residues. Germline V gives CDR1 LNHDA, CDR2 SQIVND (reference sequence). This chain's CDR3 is CASTREGTWDIQYF. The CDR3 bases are TGTGCCAGTACGCGGGAAGGGACTTGGGACATTCAGTACTTC.

CDR3 sequence reads: CASSAYRDSESSGNTIYF. The CDR3 nucleotides read TGTGCCAGCAGCGCCTACCGGGACAGCGAGAGCTCTGGAAACACCATATATTTT. The V call is TRBV9, the J call TRBJ1-3; 7 bases line up with TRBD1. The germline CDR1 and CDR2 sequences are SGDLS and YYNGEE. V gave up 3 bases and J gave up 0 bases; unmatched junction bases: 12. This CDR3 has 18 residues.

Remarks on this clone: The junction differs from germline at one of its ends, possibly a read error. CDR3 nucleotide sequence: TGTGCCAGCAGTTACCGAGCGGGGGGGTTGAACTTC. Translation gives CASSYRAGGLNF. V is TRBV2 and J is TRBJ2-5; 10 bases agree with TRBD2. The CDR3 extends over 12 amino acids. The germline gives CDR1 SNHLY, CDR2 FYNNEI.